The subject of this entry is one T cell receptor (beta chain). The antigen is undetermined. This specimen comes from a study of shared clonotypes between healthy human individuals. The overall study: Serving as donors were a couple of women and a few men, whose ages spanned 18 to 49.

Methods used by the authors: Filtering differed for immunoSEQ, which gave only junction sequences without quality scores. Sequenced by immunoSEQ multiplex PCR; TCRdb stores in-frame clones only, minus some. V, J and clone size reflect that table, while D and trimming were determined from the DNA. Of some 2,400,000 clones in the sample, around 95% are singletons; the top ten hold around 0.13%. Study outcomes and limitations: It was expected that sequencing depth would affect clonotype sharing among donors. Incomplete sequencing of sorted subsets was indicated by rarefaction despite large depth.

CDR1 and CDR2 from the germline V gene are WSHSY and SAAADI. V shed 8 bases, J shed 3 bases, and the junction held 5 bases outside the gene matches. This CDR3 region has 14 residues. The sequenced sample consisted of naive CD4+ T cells sorted from blood. The subset: CD45RA+ positively selected. This sequence originates from a man between 18 and 29 years old in good health. V usage is TRBV10-2 and J usage is TRBJ2-2, with 8 bases matching TRBD1. The CDR3 DNA follows: TGCGCCAGCTCTATGACAGGGGACACCGGGGAGCTGTTTTTT. Its translation: CASSMTGDTGELFF.